This TCR beta chain was profiled in a study of T-cell reconstitution after alpha-beta-depleted transplantation in children (dated by TCRdb to between 2015 and 2016). For the study in its entirety: Using TCR repertoire profiling, the study quantitatively followed how T-cell immune reconstitution unfolded in children after TCRalphabeta/CD19-depleted allogeneic hematopoietic cell transplantation. What the work shows at the level of the full study, not this receptor alone: Hyperexpanded clone frequencies declined over subsequent months; after one year, T-cell counts and TCRbeta diversity were mostly attributed to newly produced T cells. In some patients, high TCRbeta diversity at day 60 was attributed to recipient T cells and intrathymic progenitors that had survived conditioning. Apparently early alphabetaT-cell count recovery about two months after transplant reportedly relied on only several hundred rapidly expanded clones derived from non-depleted graft cells.

What the treatment or condition label conveys for this sample: allogeneic hematopoietic cell transplantation with graft depleted of TCRalphabeta T cells and CD19 B cells. The transplant recipients were children given TCRalphabeta/CD19-depleted allogeneic hematopoietic cell grafts. Library preparation used PCR. Sequencing relied on an Illumina HiSeq 2500. Molecular barcoding was employed in the preparation of TCR libraries, with unique molecular identifiers being used to normalize TCRbeta repertoire quantification. TCRdb reworked the public reads: Q25 trimming with fastp, MiXCR clone assembly, productive beta chains retained. Each CDR3 protein gets just one entry, which takes the most common genes and DNA from the rows behind it. The sample includes roughly 790,000 distinct CDR3 sequences, with around 17% observed a single time. The top ten clones comprise just under 5% of the sample. CDR1 and CDR2 were assigned from the germline V gene as KGHDR and SFDVKD. V and J are truncated by 6 bases and 1 base respectively, leaving an intervening sequence of 12 bases. Spanning cysteine to phenylalanine, the CDR3 consists of 15 amino acids. Here the CDR3 DNA is all that survives: 45 bases in frame from base 1.

With respect to this clonotype: It has no known antigen specificity. Base qualities are not recorded, but no much larger clone differs from it by a single base.

The chain joins TRBV24-1 to TRBJ1-5, with no confident D gene call. Specimen: PBMCs, mostly from graft donor cells, collected 360 days after TCRalphabeta/CD19-depleted stem cell transplant. This clonotype was obtained from a male patient between 5 and 17 years old who had a stem cell transplant for acute lymphoblastic leukemia, so the T cells may come from the graft donor. The CDR3 is CATSKGPWSNQPQHF. The DNA reads TGTGCCACCAGTAAAGGGCCCTGGAGCAATCAGCCCCAGCATTTT.